This T cell receptor (beta chain) was sequenced for a study of cytomegalovirus exposure and HLA in healthy donors. The CDR3 has 16 residues. Trimming cost V 4 bases and J 4 bases; bases outside gene matches: 7. From germline, CDR1 is LGHNA and CDR2 YNFKEQ. For this clone: The target antigen is unknown.

Measured with immunoSEQ multiplex PCR; TCRdb has only the in-frame clones, and not every one. The profile covers 250,000 or so clones, with nearly 90% appearing a single time and roughly 0.38% taken by the ten largest. Whole-study findings and limits: Altogether, 164 TCR beta chains were recorded as cytomegalovirus-associated. The majority of TCR sequences were rare, yet some public TCRs appeared in many donors. As was reported, the classifier diagnosed cytomegalovirus status with high specificity and sensitivity. The tendency of first-cohort TCR clusters to co-occur in the roughly 130 validation repertoires was the finding of a later analysis.

The rearrangement joins TRBV4-2 to TRBJ2-5; 12 bases map to TRBD2. The sequencing sample was made of PBMCs. This TCR was sampled from a woman under 30 in good health and CMV-seronegative. CDR3 sequence: CASSLELAGGRETQYF. CDR3 sequence (DNA): TGTGCCAGCAGCCTTGAGCTAGCGGGGGGGCGAGAGACCCAGTACTTC.